Reported below is one T cell receptor (beta chain). Profiled with immunoSEQ multiplex PCR; TCRdb holds only in-frame clones, not every one. The profile shows tens of thousands of clones, around 93% of them singletons. The data belong to a study of T cell changes during pregnancy in multiple sclerosis. Per germline, CDR1 SGHTA and CDR2 FQGNSA. Trimming shortened V by 5 bases and J by 7 bases, and 13 bases separated the two germline ends. This CDR3 region has 13 residues. V usage is TRBV7-2 and J usage is TRBJ2-3; tentative D call: TRBD2 (5 bases). Sequenced here: peripheral blood, sampled in the first trimester of pregnancy. The receptor comes from a female donor in good health, enrolled as a control in a pregnancy study. The CDR3: CASSLERRHTQYF. Here the CDR3 DNA reads TGTGCCAGCAGCCTTGAGCGGAGACATACGCAGTATTTT.